The T cell receptor (beta chain) described here comes from a study of metastatic and nonmetastatic thyroid tumors. Thyroid surgery had not been preceded by any treatment in any patient. CDR3 length: 16 residues. Germline assignment: CDR1 DFQATT and CDR2 SNEGSKA (reference sequence). V was pared by 1 base and J by 10 bases, with 25 bases between. TCRdb called clones again from the PCR reads with MiXCR. Among tens of thousands of clones listed, 10% to 12% were seen once. This clone has a count of ten or more. This chain connects TRBV20-1 to TRBJ1-1; perhaps TRBD1 as D (6 bases). The receptor comes from a female donor with papillary thyroid cancer or a benign thyroid nodule (not recorded which). Some clones in this sample may be carry-over from other donors' samples. Sequencing was performed on blood. In DNA form, the CDR3 reads TGCAGTGCTAGAGCGGGCGTGGGGGCTGACTGGATGTTAGCTTTCTTT. It translates to CSARAGVGADWMLAFF.